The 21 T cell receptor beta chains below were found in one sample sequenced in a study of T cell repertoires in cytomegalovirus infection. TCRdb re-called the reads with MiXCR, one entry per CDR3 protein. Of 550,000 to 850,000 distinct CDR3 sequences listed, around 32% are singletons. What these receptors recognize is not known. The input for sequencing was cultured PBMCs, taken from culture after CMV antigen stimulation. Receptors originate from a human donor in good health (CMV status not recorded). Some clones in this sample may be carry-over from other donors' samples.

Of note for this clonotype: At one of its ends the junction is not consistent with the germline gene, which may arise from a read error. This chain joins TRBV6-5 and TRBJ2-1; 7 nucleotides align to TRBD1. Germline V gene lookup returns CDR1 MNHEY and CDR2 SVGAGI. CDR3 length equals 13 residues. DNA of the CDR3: TGTGCCAGCAGTTACTCGAGGGACAGTTTTATGTTTTTC. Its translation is CASSYSRDSFMFF.

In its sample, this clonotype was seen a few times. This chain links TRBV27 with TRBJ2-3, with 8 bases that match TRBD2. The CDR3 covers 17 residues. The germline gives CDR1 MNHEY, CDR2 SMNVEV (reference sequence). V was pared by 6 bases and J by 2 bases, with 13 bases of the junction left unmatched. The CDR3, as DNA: TGTGCCAGCAGCCCCCTTAGCGGGATACTTGTCACAGATACGCAGTATTTT. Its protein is CASSPLSGILVTDTQYF.

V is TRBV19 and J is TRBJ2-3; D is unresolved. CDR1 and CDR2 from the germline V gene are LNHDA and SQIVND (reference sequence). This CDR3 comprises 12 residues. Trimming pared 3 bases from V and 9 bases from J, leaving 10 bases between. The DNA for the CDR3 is TGTGCCAGTAGTATGCCGACACGCACGCAGTATTTT. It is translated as CASSMPTRTQYF.

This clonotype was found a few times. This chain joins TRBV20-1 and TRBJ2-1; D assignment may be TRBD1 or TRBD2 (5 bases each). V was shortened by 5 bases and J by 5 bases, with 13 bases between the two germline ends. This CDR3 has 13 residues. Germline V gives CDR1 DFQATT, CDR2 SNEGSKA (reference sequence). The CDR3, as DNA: TGCAGTGCTTGGGACCTGGGTCACAATGAGCAGTTCTTC. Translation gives CSAWDLGHNEQFF.

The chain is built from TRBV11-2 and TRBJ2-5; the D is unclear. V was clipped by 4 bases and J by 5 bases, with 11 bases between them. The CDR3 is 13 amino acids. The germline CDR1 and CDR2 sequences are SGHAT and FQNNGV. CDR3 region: CASSSEAGETQYF. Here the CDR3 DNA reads TGTGCCAGCAGCTCCGAGGCTGGGGAGACCCAGTACTTC.

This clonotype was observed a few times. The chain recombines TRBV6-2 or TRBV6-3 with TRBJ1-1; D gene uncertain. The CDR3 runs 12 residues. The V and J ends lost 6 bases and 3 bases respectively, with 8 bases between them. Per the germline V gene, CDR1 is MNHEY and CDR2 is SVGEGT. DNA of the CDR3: TGTGCCAGCAGCCATCCCGACACTGAAGCTTTCTTT. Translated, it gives CASSHPDTEAFF.

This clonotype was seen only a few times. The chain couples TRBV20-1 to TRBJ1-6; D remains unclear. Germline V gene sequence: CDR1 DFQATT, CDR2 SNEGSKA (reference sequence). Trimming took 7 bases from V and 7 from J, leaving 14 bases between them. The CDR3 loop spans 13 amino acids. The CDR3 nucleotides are TGCAGTGGGTTGCTCAGCAGCAATTCACCCCTCCACTTT. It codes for CSGLLSSNSPLHF.

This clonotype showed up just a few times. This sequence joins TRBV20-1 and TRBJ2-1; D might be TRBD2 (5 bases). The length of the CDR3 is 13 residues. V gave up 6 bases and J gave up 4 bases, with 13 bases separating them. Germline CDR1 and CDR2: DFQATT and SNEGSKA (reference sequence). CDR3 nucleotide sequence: TGCAGTGCGACCCCCGGCGGGTACAATGAGCAGTTCTTC. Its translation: CSATPGGYNEQFF.

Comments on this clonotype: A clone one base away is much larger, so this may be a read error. The CDR3 DNA reads as TGTGCCAGCAATCCCGGGACAGATAACTATGGCTACACCTTC. Translation: CASNPGTDNYGYTF. The V and J genes are TRBV19 and TRBJ1-2, with TRBD1 matching 7 bases. CDR1 LNHDA and CDR2 SQIVND come from the germline V gene (reference sequence). The junction had 8 bases not matched to a gene; V was cut back by 9 bases and J by 1 base. This CDR3 spans 14 amino acids.

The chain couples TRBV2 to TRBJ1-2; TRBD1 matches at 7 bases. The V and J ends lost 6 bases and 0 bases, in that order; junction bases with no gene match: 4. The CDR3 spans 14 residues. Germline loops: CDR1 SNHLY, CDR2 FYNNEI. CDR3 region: CASRGTAPNYGYTF. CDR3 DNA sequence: TGTGCCAGCAGAGGGACAGCGCCTAACTATGGCTACACCTTC.

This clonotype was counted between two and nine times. Written as DNA, the CDR3 is TGTGCCAGCTCATACGAATATGGGAGGACTGGGGTCGGTGAAGCTTTCTTT. It encodes CASSYEYGRTGVGEAFF. V usage is TRBV18 and J usage is TRBJ1-1, with D uncertain. CDR1 is KGHSH and CDR2 is LQKENI in the germline V gene. This CDR3 has 17 residues. The V and J ends lost 5 bases and 7 bases respectively, with 26 bases between them.

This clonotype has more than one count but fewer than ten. CDR3 region: CASSRSPGSYSYNEQFF. In DNA form, the CDR3 reads TGTGCCAGCAGTCGGTCCCCCGGATCCTACTCCTACAATGAGCAGTTCTTC. The chain recombines TRBV28 with TRBJ2-1; D remains unclear. Germline loops: CDR1 MDHEN, CDR2 SYDVKM. CDR3 length equals 17 residues. V was shortened by 5 bases and J by 0 bases, with 17 bases between the two germline ends.

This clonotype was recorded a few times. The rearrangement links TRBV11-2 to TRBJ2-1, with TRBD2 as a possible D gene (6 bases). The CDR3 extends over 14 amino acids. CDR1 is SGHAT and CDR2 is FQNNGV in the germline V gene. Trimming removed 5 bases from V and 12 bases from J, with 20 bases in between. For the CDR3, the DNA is TGTGCCAGCAGCCTACCCCGGGACTCCTTATCGCAGTTCTTC. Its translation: CASSLPRDSLSQFF.

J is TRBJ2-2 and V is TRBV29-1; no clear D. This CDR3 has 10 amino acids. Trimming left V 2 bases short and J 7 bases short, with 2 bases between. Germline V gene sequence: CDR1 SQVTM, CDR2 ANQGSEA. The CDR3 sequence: CSVESGELFF. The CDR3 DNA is TGCAGCGTTGAAAGCGGGGAGCTGTTTTTT.

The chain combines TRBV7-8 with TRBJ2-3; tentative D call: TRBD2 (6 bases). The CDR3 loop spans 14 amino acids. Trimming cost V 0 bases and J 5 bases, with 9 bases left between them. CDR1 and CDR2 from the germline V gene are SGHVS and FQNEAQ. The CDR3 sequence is CASSLALGGDTQYF. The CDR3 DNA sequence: TGTGCCAGCAGCTTAGCCCTCGGGGGAGATACGCAGTATTTT.

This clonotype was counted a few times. Written as DNA, the CDR3 is TGTGCCAGCAGCGGTGGTAGCGGTCCCTACAATGAGCAGTTCTTC. This encodes CASSGGSGPYNEQFF. The chain has TRBV7-9 and TRBJ2-1; TRBD2 is a possible D gene (6 bases). The CDR3 is 15 residues long. Germline-derived CDR1 and CDR2 are SEHNR and FQNEAQ (reference sequence). V dropped 5 bases and J dropped 2 bases, with 13 bases sitting between them.

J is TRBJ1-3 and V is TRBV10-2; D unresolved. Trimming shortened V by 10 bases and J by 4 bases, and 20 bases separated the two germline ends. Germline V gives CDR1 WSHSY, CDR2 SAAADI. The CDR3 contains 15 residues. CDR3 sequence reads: CATRTGSGSGNTIYF. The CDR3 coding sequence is TGCGCCACCAGAACCGGCTCCGGATCGGGAAACACCATATATTTT.

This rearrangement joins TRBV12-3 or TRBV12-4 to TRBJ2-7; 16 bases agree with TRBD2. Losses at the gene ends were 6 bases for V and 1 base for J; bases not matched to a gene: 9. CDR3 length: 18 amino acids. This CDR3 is CASSPGTSGRGRSYEQYF. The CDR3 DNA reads TGTGCCAGCAGCCCCGGGACTAGCGGGAGGGGCAGGTCCTACGAGCAGTACTTC.

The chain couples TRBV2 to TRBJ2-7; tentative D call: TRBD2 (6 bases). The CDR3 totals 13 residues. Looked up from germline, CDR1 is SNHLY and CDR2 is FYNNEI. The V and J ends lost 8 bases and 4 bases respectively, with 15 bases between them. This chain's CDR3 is CASGRDSAYEQYF. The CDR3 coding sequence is TGTGCCAGCGGCCGGGACTCCGCTTACGAGCAGTACTTC.

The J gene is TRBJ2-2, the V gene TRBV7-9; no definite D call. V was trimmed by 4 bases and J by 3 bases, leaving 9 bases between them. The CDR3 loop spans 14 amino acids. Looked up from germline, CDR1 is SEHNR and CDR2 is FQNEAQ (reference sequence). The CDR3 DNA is TGTGCCAGCAGCTCTATTCGGGACACCGGGGAGCTGTTTTTT. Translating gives CASSSIRDTGELFF. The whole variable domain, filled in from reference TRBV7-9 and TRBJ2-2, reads DTGVSQNPRHKITKRGQNVTFRCDPISEHNRLYWYRQTLGQGPEFLTYFQNEAQLEKSRLLSDRFSAERPKGSFSTLEIQRTEQGDSAMYLCASSSIRDTGELFFGEGSRLTVL.

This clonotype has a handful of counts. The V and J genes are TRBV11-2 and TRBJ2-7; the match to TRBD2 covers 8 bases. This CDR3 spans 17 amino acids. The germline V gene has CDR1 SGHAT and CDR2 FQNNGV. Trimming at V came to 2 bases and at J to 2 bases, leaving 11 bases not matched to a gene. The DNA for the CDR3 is TGTGCCAGCAGCTTATCTAAGGGCGGGAGGAGCACCTACGAGCAGTACTTC. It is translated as CASSLSKGGRSTYEQYF.